Presented here are 30 T cell receptor beta chains from one specimen sequenced in a study of cytomegalovirus exposure and HLA in healthy donors. Using immunoSEQ multiplex PCR, the repertoire was profiled, and TCRdb retains in-frame clones only, with some absent. This table holds tens of thousands of clones, 89% found once. The sample taken for sequencing was PBMCs. The receptors derive from a woman younger than 35 in good health and CMV-seronegative.

CDR3 amino acids: CASSYGGAGGDEQFF. In DNA, the CDR3 is TGTGCCAGCAGTTACGGGGGGGCGGGTGGCGATGAGCAGTTCTTC. The chain is built from TRBV6-6 and TRBJ2-1; a possible D gene is TRBD2 (7 bases). Germline V lookup: CDR1 MNHNY, CDR2 SVGAGI (reference sequence). The CDR3 runs 15 residues. The V and J ends lost 2 bases and 8 bases respectively, with 16 bases between them.

The chain combines TRBV2 with TRBJ2-2, with D hard to call. The germline V gene has CDR1 SNHLY and CDR2 FYNNEI. The CDR3 totals 14 residues. V lost 7 bases and J lost 0, with 9 bases in between. The CDR3 DNA follows: TGTGCCAGCACTAGAACGACGAACACCGGGGAGCTGTTTTTT. It encodes CASTRTTNTGELFF.

The chain is built from TRBV28 and TRBJ1-5, with D hard to call. The CDR3 loop spans 15 amino acids. V was shortened by 4 bases and J by 7 bases, with 17 bases between the two germline ends. Per the germline V gene, CDR1 is MDHEN and CDR2 is SYDVKM. The CDR3 sequence is CASSSGMLILQPQHF. In DNA, the CDR3 is TGTGCCAGCAGTTCGGGAATGCTTATTCTCCAGCCCCAGCATTTT.

V usage is TRBV2 and J usage is TRBJ2-7; 7 nucleotides line up with TRBD2. The length of the CDR3 is 14 residues. With V trimmed by 4 bases and J by 0 bases, 3 bases remained unmatched. Germline lookup yields CDR1 SNHLY and CDR2 FYNNEI. The CDR3 region has the DNA TGTGCCAGCAGTGTGGCTAGCGGCTCCTACGAGCAGTACTTC. It codes for CASSVASGSYEQYF.

Only a few counts were recorded for this clone. The V and J genes are TRBV19 and TRBJ1-1; D unclear. V lost 5 bases and J lost 0, with 7 bases in between. Germline V CDR1 and CDR2: LNHDA, SQIVND (reference sequence). The CDR3 length is 13 residues. The chain's CDR3 is CASSVLLNTEAFF. In DNA form, the CDR3 reads TGTGCCAGTAGTGTACTCCTGAACACTGAAGCTTTCTTT.

The chain links TRBV11-3 to TRBJ1-5; unclear D gene. The CDR3 totals 14 residues. V lost 6 bases to trimming and J lost 3 bases, with 12 bases between them. CDR1 SGHNT and CDR2 YENEEA come from the germline V gene. DNA of the CDR3: TGTGCCAGCAGGAAGGAGGAGTTCAATCAGCCCCAGCATTTT. Protein product: CASRKEEFNQPQHF. Full variable domain (remainder filled in from reference TRBV11-3 and TRBJ1-5): EAGVVQSPRYKIIEKKQPVAFWCNPISGHNTLYWYLQNLGQGPELLIRYENEEAVDDSQLPKDRFSAERLKGVDSTLKIQPAELGDSAVYLCASRKEEFNQPQHFGDGTRLSIL.

This chain uses TRBV4-1 with TRBJ2-7, with 13 bases identical to TRBD2. With V trimmed by 0 bases and J by 7 bases, 6 bases remained unmatched. Germline V gives CDR1 MGHRA, CDR2 YSYEKL. This CDR3 spans 16 amino acids. The CDR3 loop is CASSQELAGGLEEQYF. The CDR3 bases are TGCGCCAGCAGCCAAGAACTAGCGGGGGGGCTCGAGGAGCAGTACTTC.

This sequence joins TRBV21-1 and TRBJ2-2; the listed D gene, TRBD2, was not tested against the DNA. TRBV21-1 is a recognized pseudogene. CDR3 length: 20 amino acids. CDR3 loop: CASSLNPRASGRVKTGELFF. For the CDR3, the DNA is TGTGCCAGCAGCCTTAATCCACGGGCTAGCGGGAGGGTTAAAACCGGGGAGCTGTTTTTT.

The DNA of the CDR3 is TGTGCCAGTAGTATCACAGAGAACACTGAAGCTTTCTTT. This codes for CASSITENTEAFF. V is TRBV19 and J is TRBJ1-1; no reliable D call. Germline CDR1 and CDR2: LNHDA and SQIVND (reference sequence). This CDR3 is 13 amino acids long. V dropped 3 bases and J dropped 1 base, with 6 bases sitting between them. Using reference TRBV19 and TRBJ1-1 for the parts outside the CDR3, the full variable domain is DGGITQSPKYLFRKEGQNVTLSCEQNLNHDAMYWYRQDPGQGLRLIYYSQIVNDFQKGDIAEGYSVSREKKESFPLTVTSAQKNPTAFYLCASSITENTEAFFGQGTRLTVV.

The gene calls are TRBV6-5 and TRBJ2-3; possibly TRBD1 for D (6 bases). The CDR3 length is 13 residues. Looked up from germline, CDR1 is MNHEY and CDR2 is SVGAGI. The V gene lost 4 bases and the J gene lost 1 base, with 6 bases spanning the gap. This CDR3 is CASSWTGTDTQYF. DNA for the CDR3: TGTGCCAGCAGTTGGACAGGCACAGATACGCAGTATTTT.

The chain is built from TRBV11-2 and TRBJ2-1; tentatively, D is TRBD2 (6 bases). V was trimmed by 0 bases and J by 15 bases, leaving 12 bases between them. The CDR3 runs 12 residues. The germline V gene has CDR1 SGHAT and CDR2 FQNNGV. The CDR3 DNA follows: TGTGCCAGCAGCTTAGATCAGCAGCGGGCGTTCTTC. It encodes CASSLDQQRAFF. The complete variable domain, with remaining parts taken from reference TRBV11-2 and TRBJ2-1, reads EAGVAQSPRYKIIEKRQSVAFWCNPISGHATLYWYQQILGQGPKLLIQFQNNGVVDDSQLPKDRFSAERLKGVDSTLKIQPAKLEDSAVYLCASSLDQQRAFFGPGTRLTVL.

The rearrangement uses TRBV5-8 and TRBJ2-3, with 10 bases fitting TRBD1. The J segment lost 10 bases and the V segment lost 5 bases, leaving 4 bases of the junction unmatched. The CDR3 loop spans 12 amino acids. Germline lookup yields CDR1 SGHTS and CDR2 YDEGEE. Written as DNA, the CDR3 is TGTGCCAGCAGATGGACAGGGGGAGCGCAGTATTTT. Translation: CASRWTGGAQYF. Based on the CDR3 plus reference TRBV5-8 and TRBJ2-3, the full variable domain is EAGVTQSPTHLIKTRGQQATLRCSPISGHTSVYWYQQALGLGLQFLLWYDEGEERNRGNFPPRFSGRQFPNYSSELNVNALELEDSALYLCASRWTGGAQYFGPGTRLTVL.

The DNA of the CDR3 is TGCGCCAGCAGCCAAGATCGGGAGCTTGGACACAGCACAGATACGCAGTATTTT. It codes for CASSQDRELGHSTDTQYF. V is TRBV4-3 and J is TRBJ2-3; tentative D call: TRBD2 (6 bases). Trimming cost V 0 bases and J 0 bases, with 16 bases left between them. CDR1 is LGHNA and CDR2 is YSLEER in the germline V gene. This CDR3 is 18 amino acids long.

The rearrangement uses TRBV28 and TRBJ1-1; 9 bases are shared with TRBD1. The CDR3 length is 15 residues. V shed 3 bases, J shed 1 base, and the junction held 3 bases outside the gene matches. Germline V gene lookup returns CDR1 MDHEN and CDR2 SYDVKM. The CDR3 loop reads CASSFYRGRNTEAFF. In nucleotides, the CDR3 is TGTGCCAGCAGTTTCTACAGGGGGCGGAACACTGAAGCTTTCTTT.

V gene TRBV9 combines with J gene TRBJ1-3, with D perhaps matching TRBD1 (6 bases). The CDR3 has 15 residues. Trimming removed 3 bases at V and 7 bases at J, with 17 bases between. CDR1 and CDR2 (germline): SGDLS, YYNGEE. The CDR3 coding sequence is TGTGCCAGCAGCGCCCAGCCCACAGGGCGCAACACCATATATTTT. It translates to CASSAQPTGRNTIYF. The full variable domain, in which reference TRBV9 and TRBJ1-3 provide the parts outside the CDR3, is DSGVTQTPKHLITATGQRVTLRCSPRSGDLSVYWYQQSLDQGLQFLIQYYNGEERAKGNILERFSAQQFPDLHSELNLSSLELGDSALYFCASSAQPTGRNTIYFGEGSWLTVV.

The chain employs TRBV10-3 and TRBJ2-1; 13 bases fit TRBD2. J was trimmed by 7 bases and V by 4 bases; bases with no gene match: 10. The CDR3 spans 17 residues. Germline-derived CDR1 and CDR2 are ENHRY and SYGVKD. CDR3 nucleotides: TGTGCCATCAGTGGGACCGCCGGGACTAGCGGGAAAAATGAGCAGTTCTTC. Protein sequence: CAISGTAGTSGKNEQFF.

The J gene is TRBJ2-3, the V gene TRBV12-5; a weak D match, TRBD1 (5 bases). Trimming cost V 4 bases and J 5 bases, with 10 bases left between them. CDR1 and CDR2 (germline): LGHNT, FRNRAP. CDR3 length equals 13 residues. The CDR3 here is CASGSPGLDTQYF. In DNA form, the CDR3 reads TGTGCTAGTGGTTCGCCAGGGTTAGATACGCAGTATTTT.

The chain combines TRBV7-2 with TRBJ2-4; unclear D gene. V dropped 3 bases and J dropped 0 bases, with 9 bases sitting between them. CDR3 size: 15 residues. The V gene's germline CDR1 is SGHTA and CDR2 FQGNSA. Here the CDR3 reads CASSLSVLAKNIQYF. CDR3 bases: TGTGCCAGCAGCTTGAGTGTTCTAGCCAAAAACATTCAGTACTTC.

The rearrangement links TRBV28 to TRBJ2-7, with a weak D call TRBD2 (6 bases). Germline V gene sequence: CDR1 MDHEN, CDR2 SYDVKM. The CDR3 totals 14 residues. The germline V and J ends were trimmed by 5 bases and 0 bases, with 11 bases remaining between them. The CDR3 bases are TGTGCCAGCAGTCCACCCGGGGGCTCCTACGAGCAGTACTTC. This codes for CASSPPGGSYEQYF.

The chain links TRBV6-5 to TRBJ2-1; possibly TRBD1 for D (7 bases). The V end was cut by 2 bases, the J end by 6 bases, with 11 bases between. From germline, CDR1 is MNHEY and CDR2 SVGAGI. The CDR3 has 14 residues. CDR3 DNA: TGTGCCAGCAGTTACAGGCAGGGGGGCAATGAGCAGTTCTTC. As protein: CASSYRQGGNEQFF.

The V gene is TRBV7-8, the J gene TRBJ2-1, with a possible D match to TRBD1 (6 bases). The ends were cut back, 4 bases at V and 0 bases at J, with 10 bases in the middle. CDR3 length: 15 amino acids. Germline V gene data show CDR1 as SGHVS and CDR2 as FQNEAQ. The CDR3 here is CASSSRGTSYNEQFF. CDR3 bases: TGTGCCAGCAGCTCTAGGGGGACCTCCTACAATGAGCAGTTCTTC.

V and J are TRBV5-1 and TRBJ1-2, with TRBD1 matching 8 bases. V dropped 4 bases and J dropped 6; count of bases not matched to a gene: 5. CDR3 length equals 13 residues. The germline CDR1 and CDR2 sequences are SGHRS and YFSETQ. For the CDR3, the DNA is TGCGCCAGCAGCATAGGGACAGGAGATGGCTACACCTTC. Amino acid sequence: CASSIGTGDGYTF.

The genes are TRBV9 and TRBJ1-1, with 8 bases fitting TRBD1. This CDR3 is built from 19 residues. V lost 0 bases, J lost 7 bases, and 20 bases stayed unmatched. The V gene's germline CDR1 is SGDLS and CDR2 YYNGEE. The CDR3 spells CASSVALQGAKWGQNEAFF. The DNA for the CDR3 is TGTGCCAGCAGCGTAGCTCTCCAGGGGGCTAAGTGGGGACAAAATGAAGCTTTCTTT.

This clone occurred a few times. CDR3 loop: CASRRQGDQPQHF. CDR3 sequence (DNA): TGTGCCAGCCGAAGGCAGGGGGACCAGCCCCAGCATTTT. The chain uses TRBV21-1 and TRBJ1-5; no DNA check was done on the table's D call, TRBD1. TRBV21-1 is termed a pseudogene. This CDR3 is 13 amino acids long.

CDR3 DNA: TGTGCCAGCAGCTTCGGACCGGGACAGGGGGCTTTGGGGGGCTACACCTTC. This encodes CASSFGPGQGALGGYTF. V is TRBV7-9 and J is TRBJ1-2, with 12 bases matching TRBD1. Germline-derived CDR1 and CDR2 are SEHNR and FQNEAQ (reference sequence). The CDR3 totals 17 residues. The V gene end was trimmed by 3 bases and the J gene end by 8 bases; junction bases not matched to a gene: 13.

The chain joins TRBV28 to TRBJ2-1, with 9 bases matching TRBD2. Germline V gives CDR1 MDHEN, CDR2 SYDVKM. The V segment lost 5 bases and the J segment 2 bases; nucleotides outside the gene matches: 7. The CDR3 extends over 16 amino acids. CDR3 residues: CASSARLAAPYNEQFF. In nucleotides, the CDR3 is TGTGCCAGCAGTGCCCGACTAGCGGCACCCTACAATGAGCAGTTCTTC.

There are a few counts of this clone. The rearrangement joins TRBV27 to TRBJ1-6, with D hard to call. The CDR3 length is 15 residues. Germline CDR1 is MNHEY and CDR2 is SMNVEV (reference sequence). V lost 5 bases to trimming and J lost 9 bases, with 17 bases between them. CDR3 sequence: CASSPTNIGVSPLHF. The CDR3 coding sequence is TGTGCCAGCAGTCCCACCAATATCGGGGTTTCACCCCTCCACTTT.

The chain carries TRBV7-2 and TRBJ2-3; 10 bases are shared with TRBD2. From germline, CDR1 is SGHTA and CDR2 FQGNSA. The CDR3 loop spans 15 amino acids. V lost 8 bases to trimming and J lost 5 bases; unmatched junction nucleotides: 10. CDR3 DNA: TGTGCCAGCCAGAGCGGGACTAGCGTAATAGATACGCAGTATTTT. Its translation: CASQSGTSVIDTQYF.

CDR3 region: CATGNRVSTDTQYF. The CDR3 DNA reads TGTGCCACCGGAAACAGGGTGAGCACAGATACGCAGTATTTT. The chain couples TRBV28 to TRBJ2-3, with D possibly being TRBD1 (6 bases). Germline V gene data show CDR1 as MDHEN and CDR2 as SYDVKM. The ends were cut back, 10 bases at V and 0 bases at J, with 14 bases in the middle. The CDR3 is 14 residues long.

This clone was counted only a few times. Additional DNA sequences in this sample encode the identical CDR3. The rearrangement joins TRBV28 to TRBJ2-7, with 8 bases identical to TRBD2. Germline-derived CDR1 and CDR2 are MDHEN and SYDVKM. This CDR3 comprises 14 residues. J gave up 6 bases and V 2 bases, and 6 bases lay outside the gene matches. DNA for the CDR3: TGTGCCAGCAGTTTAGGGTCGGGAGGGACCGAGCAGTACTTC. This gives the protein CASSLGSGGTEQYF.